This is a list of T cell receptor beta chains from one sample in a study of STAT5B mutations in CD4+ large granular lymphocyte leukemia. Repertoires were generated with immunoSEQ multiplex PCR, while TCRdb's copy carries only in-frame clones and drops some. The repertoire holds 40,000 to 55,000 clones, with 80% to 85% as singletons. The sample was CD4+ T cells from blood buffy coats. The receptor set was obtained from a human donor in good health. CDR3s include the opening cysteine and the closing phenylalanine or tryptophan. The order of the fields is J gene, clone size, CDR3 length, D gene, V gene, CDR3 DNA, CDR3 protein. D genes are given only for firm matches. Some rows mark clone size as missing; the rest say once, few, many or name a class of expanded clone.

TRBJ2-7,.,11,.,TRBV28,TGTGCCAGCAGTCACATCTACGAGCAGTACTTC,CASSHIYEQYF
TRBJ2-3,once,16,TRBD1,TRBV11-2,TGTGCCAGCAGCCTTTTAGGGACAGGGAGGAGAGATACGCAGTATTTT,CASSLLGTGRRDTQYF
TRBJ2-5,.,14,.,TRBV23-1,TGCGCCAGCAGTCAATCGTCCAGGTCAGAGACCCAGTACTTC,CASSQSSRSETQYF
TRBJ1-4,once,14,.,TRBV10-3,TGTGCCATCAGTCGGGGGATGGCTAATGAAAAACTGTTTTTT,CAISRGMANEKLFF
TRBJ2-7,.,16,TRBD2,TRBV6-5,TGTGCCAGCAGTTCTCCCAGACTAGCGGGAGTGGGAGAGCAGTACTTC,CASSSPRLAGVGEQYF
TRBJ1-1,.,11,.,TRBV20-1,TGCAGTGCAAACGAGAACACTGAAGCTTTCTTT,CSANENTEAFF
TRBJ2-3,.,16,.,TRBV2,TGTGCCAGCAGAAGAAGCGGTGCAGCCGTCACAGATACGCAGTATTTT,CASRRSGAAVTDTQYF
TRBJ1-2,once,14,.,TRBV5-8,TGTGCCAGCAGACCCCGCGGGGCTAACTATGGCTACACCTTC,CASRPRGANYGYTF
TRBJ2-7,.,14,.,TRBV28,TGTGCCAGCTCCTCCCCTGGGGGGTCATACGAGCAGTACTTC,CASSSPGGSYEQYF
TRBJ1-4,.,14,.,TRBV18,TGTGCCAGCTCACAGGGTCAGAGATATGAAAAACTGTTTTTT,CASSQGQRYEKLFF
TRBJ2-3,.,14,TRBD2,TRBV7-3,TGTGCCAGCAGCTCTACTAGCGGGGGGGCCTATATGTATTTT,CASSSTSGGAYMYF
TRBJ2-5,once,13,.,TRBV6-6,TGTGCCAGCCTTTCTAGGGACCAAGAGACCCAGTACTTC,CASLSRDQETQYF
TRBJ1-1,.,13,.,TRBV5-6,TGTGCCAGCAGCTTGACAGCGAACACTGAAGCTTTCTTT,CASSLTANTEAFF
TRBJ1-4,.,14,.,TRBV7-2,TGTGCCAGCAGCTTAGTCAGGGTGGGGGAAAAACTGTTTTTT,CASSLVRVGEKLFF
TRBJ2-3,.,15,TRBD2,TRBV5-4,TGTGCCAGCAGCTTGCGGGCGGGGGGTGCAGATACGCAGTATTTT,CASSLRAGGADTQYF
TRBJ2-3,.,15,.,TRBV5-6,TGTGCCAGCAGCTTATTACAGGGCATAGGGGATACGCAGTATTTT,CASSLLQGIGDTQYF